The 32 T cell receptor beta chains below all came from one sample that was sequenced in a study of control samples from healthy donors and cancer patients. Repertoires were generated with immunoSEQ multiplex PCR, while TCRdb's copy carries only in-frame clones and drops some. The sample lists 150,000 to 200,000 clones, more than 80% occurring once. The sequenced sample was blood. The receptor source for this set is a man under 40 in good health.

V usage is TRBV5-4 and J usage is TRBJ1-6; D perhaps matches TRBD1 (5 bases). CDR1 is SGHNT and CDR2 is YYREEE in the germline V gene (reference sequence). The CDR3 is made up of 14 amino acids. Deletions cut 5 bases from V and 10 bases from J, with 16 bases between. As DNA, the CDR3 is TGTGCCAGCAGGGTGGGGGACGAATGGTCACCCCTCCACTTT. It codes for CASRVGDEWSPLHF.

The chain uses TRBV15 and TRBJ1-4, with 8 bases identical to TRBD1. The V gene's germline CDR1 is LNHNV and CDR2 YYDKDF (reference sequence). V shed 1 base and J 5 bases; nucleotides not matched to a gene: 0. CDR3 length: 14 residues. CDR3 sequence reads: CATSRGTGNEKLFF. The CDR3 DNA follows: TGTGCCACCAGCAGAGGGACAGGGAATGAAAAACTGTTTTTT.

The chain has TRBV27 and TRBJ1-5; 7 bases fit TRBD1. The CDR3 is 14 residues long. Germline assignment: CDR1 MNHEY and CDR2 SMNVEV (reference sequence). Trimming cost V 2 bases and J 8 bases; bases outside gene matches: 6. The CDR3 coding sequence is TGTGCCAGCAGTTTAAGAGGGGGCCTGGAGCCCCAGCATTTT. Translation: CASSLRGGLEPQHF.

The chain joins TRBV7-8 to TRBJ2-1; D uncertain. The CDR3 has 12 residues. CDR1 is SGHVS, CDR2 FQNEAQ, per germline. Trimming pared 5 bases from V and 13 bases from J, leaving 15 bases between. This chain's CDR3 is CASSPSGRIQFF. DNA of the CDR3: TGTGCCAGCAGCCCATCTGGGCGGATACAGTTCTTC.

CDR3 in amino acids: CASSLNVAGRKLFF. CDR3 DNA: TGTGCCAGCAGTTTAAATGTGGCAGGGCGTAAACTGTTTTTT. This chain connects TRBV27 to TRBJ1-4, with D perhaps TRBD1 (5 bases). Germline lookup yields CDR1 MNHEY and CDR2 SMNVEV (reference sequence). CDR3 length equals 14 residues. V gave up 2 bases and J gave up 11 bases, with 15 bases separating them.

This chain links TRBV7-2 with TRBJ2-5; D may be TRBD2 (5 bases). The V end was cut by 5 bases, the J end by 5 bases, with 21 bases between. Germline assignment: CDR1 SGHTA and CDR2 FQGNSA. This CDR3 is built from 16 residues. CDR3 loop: CASSLYPPGNQETQYF. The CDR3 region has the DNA TGTGCCAGCAGCCTCTACCCCCCGGGGAATCAGGAGACCCAGTACTTC.

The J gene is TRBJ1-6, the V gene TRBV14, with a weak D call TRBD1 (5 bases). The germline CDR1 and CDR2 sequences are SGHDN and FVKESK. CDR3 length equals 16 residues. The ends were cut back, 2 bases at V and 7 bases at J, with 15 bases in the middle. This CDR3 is CASSQPGGALNSPLHF. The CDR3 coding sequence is TGTGCCAGCAGCCAACCGGGAGGGGCGCTGAATTCACCCCTCCACTTT. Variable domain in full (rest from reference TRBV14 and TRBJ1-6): EAGVTQFPSHSVIEKGQTVTLRCDPISGHDNLYWYRRVMGKEIKFLLHFVKESKQDESGMPNNRFLAERTGGTYSTLKVQPAELEDSGVYFCASSQPGGALNSPLHFGNGTRLTVT.

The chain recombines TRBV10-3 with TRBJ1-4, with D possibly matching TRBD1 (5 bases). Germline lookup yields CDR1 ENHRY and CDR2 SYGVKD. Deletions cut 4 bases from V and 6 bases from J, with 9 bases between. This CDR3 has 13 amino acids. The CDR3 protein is CAISAGGDEKLFF. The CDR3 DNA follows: TGTGCCATCAGTGCCGGGGGGGATGAAAAACTGTTTTTT.

The CDR3, as DNA: TGTGCCAGCAGCACCCCGGGGGGGGCCCATGAGAACACCGGGGAGCTGTTTTTT. Encoded protein: CASSTPGGAHENTGELFF. The chain is built from TRBV9 and TRBJ2-2; 8 bases are shared with TRBD2. Germline V lookup: CDR1 SGDLS, CDR2 YYNGEE. This CDR3 contains 18 residues. With V trimmed by 4 bases and J by 1 base, 12 bases remained unmatched.

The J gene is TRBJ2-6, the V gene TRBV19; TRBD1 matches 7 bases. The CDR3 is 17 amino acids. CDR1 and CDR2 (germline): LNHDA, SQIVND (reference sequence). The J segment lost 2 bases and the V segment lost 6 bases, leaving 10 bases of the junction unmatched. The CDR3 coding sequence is TGTGCCAGTAGAGCCGATGCGAGGGGGCCTGGGGCCAACGTCCTGACTTTC. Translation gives CASRADARGPGANVLTF.

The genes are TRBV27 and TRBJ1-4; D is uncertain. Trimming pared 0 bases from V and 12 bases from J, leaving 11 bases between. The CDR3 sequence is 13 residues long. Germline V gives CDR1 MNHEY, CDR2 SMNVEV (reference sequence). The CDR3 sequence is CASSLSIGSQLFF. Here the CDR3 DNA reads TGTGCCAGCAGTTTATCGATCGGCAGTCAACTGTTTTTT. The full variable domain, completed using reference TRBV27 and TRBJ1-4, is EAQVTQNPRYLITVTGKKLTVTCSQNMNHEYMSWYRQDPGLGLRQIYYSMNVEVTDKGDVPEGYKVSRKEKRNFPLILESPSPNQTSLYFCASSLSIGSQLFFGSGTQLSVL.

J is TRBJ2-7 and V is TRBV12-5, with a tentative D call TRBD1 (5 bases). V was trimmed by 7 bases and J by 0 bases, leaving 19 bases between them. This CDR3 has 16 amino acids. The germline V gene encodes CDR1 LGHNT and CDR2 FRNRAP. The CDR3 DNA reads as TGTGCTAGTGCCATCCCCAGACAGCTAAGCTCCTACGAGCAGTACTTC. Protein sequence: CASAIPRQLSSYEQYF.

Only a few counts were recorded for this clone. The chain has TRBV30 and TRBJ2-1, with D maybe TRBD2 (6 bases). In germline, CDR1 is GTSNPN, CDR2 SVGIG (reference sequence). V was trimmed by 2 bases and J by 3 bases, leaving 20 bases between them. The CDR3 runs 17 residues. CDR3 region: CAWSSSGDGYFYNEQFF. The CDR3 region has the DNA TGTGCCTGGAGTAGTAGCGGAGATGGATATTTCTACAATGAGCAGTTCTTC.

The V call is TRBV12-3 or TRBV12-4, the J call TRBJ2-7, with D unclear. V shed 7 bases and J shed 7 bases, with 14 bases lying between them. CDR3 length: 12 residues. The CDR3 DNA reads TGTGCCAGCACCCTCGAGATTGGGGAGCAGTACTTC. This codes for CASTLEIGEQYF.

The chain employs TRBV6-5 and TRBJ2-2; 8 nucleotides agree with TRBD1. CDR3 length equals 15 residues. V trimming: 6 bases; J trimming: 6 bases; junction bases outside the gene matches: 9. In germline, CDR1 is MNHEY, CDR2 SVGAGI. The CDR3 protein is CASRRDRGFSGELFF. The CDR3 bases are TGTGCCAGCAGGAGAGACAGGGGATTCTCCGGGGAGCTGTTTTTT.

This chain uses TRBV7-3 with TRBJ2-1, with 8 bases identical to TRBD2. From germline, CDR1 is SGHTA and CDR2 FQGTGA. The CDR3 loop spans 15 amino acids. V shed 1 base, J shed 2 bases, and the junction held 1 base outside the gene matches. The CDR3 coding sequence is TGTGCCAGCAGCTTAATTAGCGGGACCTACAATGAGCAGTTCTTC. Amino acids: CASSLISGTYNEQFF.

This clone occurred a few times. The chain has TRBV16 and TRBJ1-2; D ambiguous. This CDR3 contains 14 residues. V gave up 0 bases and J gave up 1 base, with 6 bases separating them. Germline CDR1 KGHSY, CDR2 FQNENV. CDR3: CASSQSRNNYGYTF. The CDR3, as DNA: TGTGCCAGCAGCCAATCACGGAATAACTATGGCTACACCTTC.

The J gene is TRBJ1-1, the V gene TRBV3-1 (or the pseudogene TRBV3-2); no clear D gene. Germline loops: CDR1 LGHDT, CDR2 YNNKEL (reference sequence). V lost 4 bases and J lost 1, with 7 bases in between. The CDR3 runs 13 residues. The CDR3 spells CASSPRQNTEAFF. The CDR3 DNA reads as TGTGCCAGCAGCCCCCGTCAGAACACTGAAGCTTTCTTT.

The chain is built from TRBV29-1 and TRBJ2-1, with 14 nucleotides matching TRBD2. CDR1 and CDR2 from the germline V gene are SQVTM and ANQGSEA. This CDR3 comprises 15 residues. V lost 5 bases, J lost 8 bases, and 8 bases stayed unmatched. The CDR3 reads CSVRLAGGPVDEQFF. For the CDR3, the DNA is TGCAGCGTTCGACTAGCGGGAGGGCCCGTAGATGAGCAGTTCTTC.

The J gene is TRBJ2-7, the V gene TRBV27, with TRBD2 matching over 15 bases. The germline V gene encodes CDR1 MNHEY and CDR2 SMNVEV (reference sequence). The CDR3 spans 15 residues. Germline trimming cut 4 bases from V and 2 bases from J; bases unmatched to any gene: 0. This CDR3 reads CASSWTSGRAYEQYF. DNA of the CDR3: TGTGCCAGCAGTTGGACTAGCGGGAGGGCCTACGAGCAGTACTTC.

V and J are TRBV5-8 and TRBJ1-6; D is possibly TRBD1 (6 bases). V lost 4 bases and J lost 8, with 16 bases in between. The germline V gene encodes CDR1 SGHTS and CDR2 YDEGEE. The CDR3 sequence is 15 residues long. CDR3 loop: CASSQGTSPYSPLHF. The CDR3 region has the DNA TGTGCCAGCAGCCAGGGGACTTCCCCGTATTCACCCCTCCACTTT.

CDR3 region: CASSLPDRPAQETQYF. The CDR3 DNA sequence: TGTGCCAGCAGCTTACCGGACAGGCCGGCTCAAGAGACCCAGTACTTC. The chain couples TRBV5-5 to TRBJ2-5; 7 bases are a match to TRBD1. This CDR3 is 16 amino acids long. Germline V gene lookup returns CDR1 SGHKS and CDR2 YYEKEE (reference sequence). V lost 2 bases, J lost 2 bases, and 9 bases stayed unmatched.

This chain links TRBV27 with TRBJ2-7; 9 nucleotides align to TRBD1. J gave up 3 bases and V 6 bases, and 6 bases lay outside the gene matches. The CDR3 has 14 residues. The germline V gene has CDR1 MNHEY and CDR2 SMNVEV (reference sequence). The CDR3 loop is CASSLTGGDYEQYF. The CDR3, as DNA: TGTGCCAGCAGCTTGACAGGGGGGGACTACGAGCAGTACTTC.

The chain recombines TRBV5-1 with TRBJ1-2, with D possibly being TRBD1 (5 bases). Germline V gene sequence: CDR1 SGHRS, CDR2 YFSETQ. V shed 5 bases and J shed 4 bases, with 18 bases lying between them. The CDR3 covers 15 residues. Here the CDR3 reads CASSPGPDRPYGYTF. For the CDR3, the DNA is TGCGCCAGCAGTCCAGGTCCTGACAGACCCTATGGCTACACCTTC. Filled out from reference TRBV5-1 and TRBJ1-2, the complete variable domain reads KAGVTQTPRYLIKTRGQQVTLSCSPISGHRSVSWYQQTPGQGLQFLFEYFSETQRNKGNFPGRFSGRQFSNSRSEMNVSTLELGDSALYLCASSPGPDRPYGYTFGSGTRLTVV.

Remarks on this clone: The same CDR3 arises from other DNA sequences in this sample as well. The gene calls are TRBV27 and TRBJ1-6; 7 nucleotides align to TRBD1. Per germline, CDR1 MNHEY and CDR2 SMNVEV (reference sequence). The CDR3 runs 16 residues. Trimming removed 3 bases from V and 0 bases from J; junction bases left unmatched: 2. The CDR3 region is CASSLDRSSYNSPLHF. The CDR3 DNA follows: TGTGCCAGCAGTTTGGACAGGAGCTCCTATAATTCACCCCTCCACTTT.

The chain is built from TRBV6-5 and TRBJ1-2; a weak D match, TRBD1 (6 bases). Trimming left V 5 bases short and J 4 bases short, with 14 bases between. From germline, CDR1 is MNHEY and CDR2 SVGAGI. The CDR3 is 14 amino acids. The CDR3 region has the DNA TGTGCCAGCAGTCCCTCGGGGGGCTTCTATGGCTACACCTTC. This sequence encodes CASSPSGGFYGYTF.

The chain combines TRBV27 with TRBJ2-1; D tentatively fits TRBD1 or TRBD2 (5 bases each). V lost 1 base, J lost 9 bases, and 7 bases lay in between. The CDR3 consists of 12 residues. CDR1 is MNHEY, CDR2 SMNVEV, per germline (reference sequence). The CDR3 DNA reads TGTGCCAGCAGTTTATTTGGGGGTGAGCAGTTCTTC. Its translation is CASSLFGGEQFF.

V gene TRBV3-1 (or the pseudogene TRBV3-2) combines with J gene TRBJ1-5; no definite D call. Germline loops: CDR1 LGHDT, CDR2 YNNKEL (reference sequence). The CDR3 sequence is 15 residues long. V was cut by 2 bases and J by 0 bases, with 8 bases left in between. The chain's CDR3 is CASSQWGISNQPQHF. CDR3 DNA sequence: TGTGCCAGCAGCCAATGGGGAATTAGCAATCAGCCCCAGCATTTT.

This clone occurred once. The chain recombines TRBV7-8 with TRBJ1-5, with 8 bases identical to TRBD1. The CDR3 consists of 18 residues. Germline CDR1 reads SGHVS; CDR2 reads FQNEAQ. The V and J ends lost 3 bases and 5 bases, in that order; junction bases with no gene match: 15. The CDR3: CASSFSKDRGGGDQPQHF. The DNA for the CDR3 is TGTGCCAGCAGCTTCTCGAAAGACAGGGGCGGTGGGGATCAGCCCCAGCATTTT.

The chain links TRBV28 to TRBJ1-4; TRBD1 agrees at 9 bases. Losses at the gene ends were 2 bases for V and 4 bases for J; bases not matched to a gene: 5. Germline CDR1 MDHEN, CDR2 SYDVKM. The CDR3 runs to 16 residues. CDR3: CASSLGGQGLNEKLFF. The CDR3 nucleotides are TGTGCCAGCAGTTTAGGGGGACAGGGCCTTAATGAAAAACTGTTTTTT.

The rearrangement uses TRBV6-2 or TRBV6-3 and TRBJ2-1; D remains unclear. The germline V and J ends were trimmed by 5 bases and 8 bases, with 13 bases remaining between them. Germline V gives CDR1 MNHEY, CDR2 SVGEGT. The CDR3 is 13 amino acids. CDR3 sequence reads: CASSPSRVHEQFF. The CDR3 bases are TGTGCCAGCAGTCCCTCACGAGTCCATGAGCAGTTCTTC.

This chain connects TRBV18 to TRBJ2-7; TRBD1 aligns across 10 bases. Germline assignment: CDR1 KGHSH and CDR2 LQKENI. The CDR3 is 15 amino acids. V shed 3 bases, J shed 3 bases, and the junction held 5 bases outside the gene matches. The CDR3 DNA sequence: TGTGCCAGCTCACCTGGACAGGGGGGAGGCTACGAGCAGTACTTC. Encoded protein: CASSPGQGGGYEQYF.